This T cell receptor (beta chain) was sequenced during a study of blood T cell repertoires in COVID-19. On the study more broadly: The origin of the acute and convalescent COVID-19 samples was the United States, Italy and Spain.

Per the study methods: From reference gene primer amplification, estimates of nucleated cell counts were derived. Sequenced by immunoSEQ multiplex PCR; TCRdb stores in-frame clones only, minus some. V, J and clone size are taken as reported in that table, and D and trimming were inferred from the DNA itself. Among 200,000 to 300,000 clones listed, 75% to 95% were seen once. Germline V gene data show CDR1 as SGHDN and CDR2 as FVKESK. With 4 bases clipped from V and 7 bases from J, the junction kept 18 bases outside the gene matches. The CDR3 sequence is 17 residues long. This clone appeared once. The receptor was derived from a person aged 18-35 years with COVID-19, enrolled during active disease. The specimen was peripheral blood. The rearrangement uses TRBV14 and TRBJ2-7, with 8 bases fitting TRBD2. CDR3: CASSPRSWREAKGEQYF. In nucleotides, the CDR3 is TGTGCCAGCAGCCCTCGCTCTTGGCGGGAGGCCAAAGGGGAGCAGTACTTC.